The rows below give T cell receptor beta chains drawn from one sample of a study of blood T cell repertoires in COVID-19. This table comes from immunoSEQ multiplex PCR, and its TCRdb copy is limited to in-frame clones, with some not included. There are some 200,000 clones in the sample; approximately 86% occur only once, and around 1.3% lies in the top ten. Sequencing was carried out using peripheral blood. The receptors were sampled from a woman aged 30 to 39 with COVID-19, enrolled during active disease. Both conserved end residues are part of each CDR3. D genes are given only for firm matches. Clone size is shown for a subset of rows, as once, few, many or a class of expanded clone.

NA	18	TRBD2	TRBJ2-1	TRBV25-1	CASSEFVSTGTSGNEQFF	TGTGCCAGCAGTGAATTCGTTTCGACCGGGACTAGCGGGAATGAGCAGTTCTTC
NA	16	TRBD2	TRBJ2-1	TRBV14	CASSEVWTRLYNEQFF	TGTGCCAGCAGCGAAGTGTGGACTAGACTTTACAATGAGCAGTTCTTC
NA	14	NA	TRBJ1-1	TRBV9	CASSVGIGRTEAFF	TGTGCCAGCAGCGTAGGTATCGGCAGGACTGAAGCTTTCTTT
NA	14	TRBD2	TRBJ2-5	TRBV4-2	CASSPTSGQETQYF	TGTGCCAGCAGCCCGACTAGCGGCCAAGAGACCCAGTACTTC
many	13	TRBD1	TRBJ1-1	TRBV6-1	CASSDGQGSEAFF	TGTGCCAGCAGTGACGGACAGGGGTCTGAAGCTTTCTTT
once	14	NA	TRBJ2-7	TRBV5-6	CASSLGQGIYEQYF	TGTGCCAGCAGCTTGGGGCAGGGGATTTACGAGCAGTACTTC
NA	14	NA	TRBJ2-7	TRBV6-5	CASGQGGYSYEQYF	TGTGCCAGCGGTCAGGGGGGATATTCCTACGAGCAGTACTTC
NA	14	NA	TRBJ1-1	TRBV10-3	CAISDDRMGTEAFF	TGTGCCATCAGTGATGACAGGATGGGAACTGAAGCTTTCTTT
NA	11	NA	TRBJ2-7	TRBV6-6	CASSLSEEQYF	TGTGCCAGCAGTTTATCGGAGGAGCAGTACTTC
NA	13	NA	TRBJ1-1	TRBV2	CASVLGMNTEAFF	TGTGCCAGCGTTTTGGGCATGAACACTGAAGCTTTCTTT
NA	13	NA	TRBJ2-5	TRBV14	CASSPGLLETQYF	TGTGCCAGCAGCCCCGGACTTTTAGAGACCCAGTACTTC
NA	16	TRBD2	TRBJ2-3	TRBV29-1	CSVAGLAESSTDTQYF	TGCAGCGTAGCGGGACTAGCGGAATCTAGCACAGATACGCAGTATTTT
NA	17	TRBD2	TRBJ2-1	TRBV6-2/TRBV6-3	CASSPSLASGFNNEQFF	TGTGCCAGCAGCCCATCTTTGGCTAGCGGGTTTAACAATGAGCAGTTCTTC
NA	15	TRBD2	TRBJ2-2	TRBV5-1	CASSLLSGGAEELFF	TGCGCCAGCAGCTTGTTGAGCGGGGGGGCAGAGGAGCTGTTTTTT